The 14 T cell receptor beta chains given below trace back to one sample, sequenced in a study of cytomegalovirus exposure and HLA in healthy donors. The PCR was carried out with 60 Vbeta primers and 13 Jbeta primers. Sequenced by immunoSEQ multiplex PCR; TCRdb stores in-frame clones only, minus some. The profile shows 150,000 to 200,000 clones, approximately 80% of them singletons. The sequencing input was PBMCs. The receptors derive from a male donor in good health and CMV-seronegative.

The chain joins TRBV11-3 to TRBJ2-1; 7 nucleotides align to TRBD2. J was trimmed by 3 bases and V by 0 bases; bases with no gene match: 2. Germline CDR1 is SGHNT and CDR2 is YENEEA. This CDR3 is built from 15 residues. CDR3 bases: TGTGCCAGCAGCTTAGAGGCTAGCGGCTACAATGAGCAGTTCTTC. Translated, it gives CASSLEASGYNEQFF.

CDR3: CASSSLTLLAGRNNEQFF. CDR3 DNA sequence: TGTGCCAGCAGTAGTTTGACCTTACTAGCGGGAAGGAACAATGAGCAGTTCTTC. V gene TRBV2 combines with J gene TRBJ2-1; 10 nucleotides agree with TRBD2. J was trimmed by 5 bases and V by 5 bases; bases with no gene match: 15. The germline V gene has CDR1 SNHLY and CDR2 FYNNEI. The CDR3 spans 18 residues. Supplemented by reference TRBV2 and TRBJ2-1, the full variable domain reads EPEVTQTPSHQVTQMGQEVILRCVPISNHLYFYWYRQILGQKVEFLVSFYNNEISEKSEIFDDQFSVERPDGSNFTLKIRSTKLEDSAMYFCASSSLTLLAGRNNEQFFGPGTRLTVL.

J is TRBJ2-5 and V is TRBV19, with a weak D call TRBD2 (6 bases). The CDR3 spans 14 residues. Germline loops: CDR1 LNHDA, CDR2 SQIVND (reference sequence). V was trimmed by 4 bases and J by 5 bases, leaving 14 bases between them. Written as DNA, the CDR3 is TGTGCCAGTAGTAAAGAGCGGGTCGTGGAGACCCAGTACTTC. Encoded protein: CASSKERVVETQYF.

J is TRBJ2-1 and V is TRBV28, with TRBD2 matching 9 bases. Germline CDR1 is MDHEN and CDR2 is SYDVKM. The ends lost 4 bases at V and 8 bases at J; junction bases unmatched: 12. CDR3 length equals 16 residues. CDR3 region: CASSSSGATPIDEQFF. The CDR3 region has the DNA TGTGCCAGCAGTTCTAGCGGGGCTACGCCTATCGATGAGCAGTTCTTC.

V gene TRBV5-1 combines with J gene TRBJ2-1; TRBD2 is a possible D gene (7 bases). There are 12 residues in the CDR3. Germline V gene data show CDR1 as SGHRS and CDR2 as YFSETQ. V lost 7 bases, J lost 6 bases, and 11 bases lay in between. The CDR3 sequence: CASWGGPNEQFF. DNA for the CDR3: TGCGCCAGCTGGGGGGGGCCCAATGAGCAGTTCTTC.

The chain uses TRBV28 and TRBJ1-5, with no clear D. V was clipped by 8 bases and J by 2 bases, with 10 bases between them. The CDR3 is 13 amino acids. CDR1 and CDR2 from the germline V gene are MDHEN and SYDVKM. DNA for the CDR3: TGTGCCAGCCAGGTATCGGGCAATCAGCCCCAGCATTTT. This encodes CASQVSGNQPQHF.

This clone was observed once. The rearrangement joins TRBV6-1 to TRBJ1-2, with a weak D call TRBD1 (5 bases). This CDR3 contains 12 residues. The germline V gene has CDR1 MNHNS and CDR2 SASEGT. V lost 4 bases, J lost 5 bases, and 8 bases lay in between. The CDR3 here is CASSVQGYGYTF. The CDR3 DNA is TGTGCCAGCAGTGTCCAGGGTTATGGCTACACCTTC.

This clone occurred a few times. The rearrangement links TRBV9 to TRBJ2-7; the match to TRBD2 covers 9 bases. The germline V gene encodes CDR1 SGDLS and CDR2 YYNGEE. V dropped 0 bases and J dropped 5; count of bases not matched to a gene: 3. This CDR3 has 14 amino acids. CDR3 loop: CASSVESSGNEQYF. CDR3 nucleotide sequence: TGTGCCAGCAGCGTAGAGTCTAGCGGGAACGAGCAGTACTTC.

V is TRBV5-1 and J is TRBJ2-3, with D maybe TRBD2 (5 bases). Germline V lookup: CDR1 SGHRS, CDR2 YFSETQ. The ends were cut back, 4 bases at V and 0 bases at J, with 12 bases in the middle. This CDR3 has 15 amino acids. The CDR3 DNA sequence: TGCGCCAGCAGCGTGGACTGGACTAGCACAGATACGCAGTATTTT. Its translation is CASSVDWTSTDTQYF.

This clone showed up just once. This chain's CDR3 is CASNHAGGNSPLHF. In nucleotides, the CDR3 is TGTGCCAGCAACCACGCGGGTGGAAATTCACCCCTCCACTTT. V is TRBV7-9 and J is TRBJ1-6; D not certain. The CDR3 has 14 residues. V was cut by 7 bases and J by 7 bases, with 14 bases left in between. Per germline, CDR1 SEHNR and CDR2 FQNEAQ (reference sequence). Based on the CDR3 plus reference TRBV7-9 and TRBJ1-6, the full variable domain is DTGVSQNPRHKITKRGQNVTFRCDPISEHNRLYWYRQTLGQGPEFLTYFQNEAQLEKSRLLSDRFSAERPKGSFSTLEIQRTEQGDSAMYLCASNHAGGNSPLHFGNGTRLTVT.

This clone was picked up a small number of times. The chain joins TRBV7-2 to TRBJ1-5, with 9 bases matching TRBD1. This CDR3 region has 15 residues. Germline CDR1 is SGHTA and CDR2 is FQGNSA. The junction had 7 bases not matched to a gene; V was cut back by 5 bases and J by 5 bases. This chain's CDR3 is CASSPGQGTYQPQHF. CDR3 nucleotides: TGTGCCAGCAGCCCCGGACAGGGGACGTATCAGCCCCAGCATTTT.

The chain is built from TRBV19 and TRBJ1-5; no clear D. CDR1 is LNHDA, CDR2 SQIVND, per germline (reference sequence). CDR3 length: 14 residues. Trimming removed 5 bases from V and 0 bases from J, with 8 bases in between. Here the CDR3 DNA reads TGTGCCAGTAGTGTACGGGATAGCAATCAGCCCCAGCATTTT. Translated, it gives CASSVRDSNQPQHF. The whole variable domain, remainder taken from reference TRBV19 and TRBJ1-5, is DGGITQSPKYLFRKEGQNVTLSCEQNLNHDAMYWYRQDPGQGLRLIYYSQIVNDFQKGDIAEGYSVSREKKESFPLTVTSAQKNPTAFYLCASSVRDSNQPQHFGDGTRLSIL.

The chain combines TRBV19 with TRBJ1-1; maybe TRBD1 (6 bases). The CDR3 has 15 residues. V was trimmed by 6 bases and J by 0 bases, leaving 14 bases between them. Germline loops: CDR1 LNHDA, CDR2 SQIVND (reference sequence). CDR3 region: CASSSTGIMNTEAFF. Written as DNA, the CDR3 is TGTGCCAGTAGCAGTACAGGGATCATGAACACTGAAGCTTTCTTT.

This clone showed up just a few times. The CDR3 DNA follows: TGTGCCAGCAGCTTTGGGGAGGGTTCGCTGGTGCAGTTCTTC. Amino acid sequence: CASSFGEGSLVQFF. The genes are TRBV7-2 and TRBJ2-1, with TRBD2 identical over 7 bases. V shed 3 bases, J shed 12 bases, and the junction held 11 bases outside the gene matches. The germline CDR1 and CDR2 sequences are SGHTA and FQGNSA. CDR3 length equals 14 residues.